Listed below are T cell receptor beta chains from one sample, sequenced in a study of cytomegalovirus exposure and HLA in healthy donors. Clones were read by immunoSEQ multiplex PCR, and TCRdb kept only the in-frame ones, dropping some. Here the sample spans roughly 160,000 clones, 70% to 85% being singletons. The sample comprised PBMCs. All receptors come from a man in his forties in good health and CMV-seronegative. CDR3s include the opening cysteine and the closing phenylalanine or tryptophan. Each record gives: D gene, V gene, J gene, clone size, CDR3 DNA, CDR3 protein. The D gene is left open where the match is weak. Only part of the rows carry a size: once, few, many, or a class if the clone is expanded.

-	TRBV10-3	TRBJ2-1	-	TGTGCCATCAGTGTGGGTAGTCCGGGCAATGAGCAGTTCTTC	CAISVGSPGNEQFF
-	TRBV2	TRBJ1-2	-	TGTGCCAGAGAAACAGGTGGCGATGGCTACACCTTC	CARETGGDGYTF
TRBD1	TRBV28	TRBJ2-3	-	TGTGCCAGCAGTGGGGGGACAGGGGGCACAACAGATACGCAGTATTTT	CASSGGTGGTTDTQYF
TRBD1	TRBV18	TRBJ1-2	-	TGTGCCAGCTCGGGACAGGGGGCGGATGGCTACACCTTC	CASSGQGADGYTF
TRBD2	TRBV7-2	TRBJ2-7	-	TGTGCCAGCAGCTTTGACGGGAGGAGCTACGAGCAGTACTTC	CASSFDGRSYEQYF
-	TRBV5-5	TRBJ2-5	-	TGTGCCAGCAGCTTGTCTATAGTGGAGACCCAGTACTTC	CASSLSIVETQYF
TRBD1	TRBV7-8	TRBJ1-5	-	TGTGCCAGCAGCTCCCCAGAGCCCGGGACAGGCTACGTCCCGAATCAGCCCCAGCATTTT	CASSSPEPGTGYVPNQPQHF
-	TRBV28	TRBJ1-3	few	TGTGCCAGCAGTTTATGGGGGGGAGGTTCTGGAAACACCATATATTTT	CASSLWGGGSGNTIYF
-	TRBV19	TRBJ1-5	-	TGTGCCAGTAGTATACAGGGGAGGGGCAATCAGCCCCAGCATTTT	CASSIQGRGNQPQHF
-	TRBV7-6	TRBJ1-3	-	TGTGCCAGCAGCTTAGGAGACGGGGGGTTAAACACCATATATTTT	CASSLGDGGLNTIYF
-	TRBV11-2	TRBJ2-3	few	TGTGCCAGCAGCTTAGATCAGGGGCACACAGATACGCAGTATTTT	CASSLDQGHTDTQYF
-	TRBV21-1	TRBJ2-7	-	TGTGCCAGCAGCAAAGAGCAGGGGGCCTACGAGCAGTACTTC	CASSKEQGAYEQYF